This T cell receptor beta chain is drawn from a study of graft-versus-host responses after intestinal transplantation. This CDR3 is 15 amino acids long. The V gene lost 3 bases and the J gene lost 4 bases, with 14 bases spanning the gap. Germline V gives CDR1 SGHNT, CDR2 YYREEE (reference sequence). TCRdb's copy holds only in-frame clones and misses some; the assay was immunoSEQ multiplex PCR. There are 81,000 or so clones in the sample; about 93% occur only once, and 1.1% lies in the top ten. Comments on this clone: Its antigen is as yet unknown.

The chain recombines TRBV5-4 with TRBJ1-3; D is undetermined. The material sequenced was unstimulated CD8+ T cells sorted from spleen or lymph node cells, taken before transplant. The clonotype was recovered from a human donor who was the organ donor for an intestinal transplant. This CDR3 is CASSWPEGSGNTIYF. For the CDR3, the DNA is TGTGCCAGCAGCTGGCCGGAGGGTTCAGGAAACACCATATATTTT.